These 23 T cell receptor beta chains originate from one sample sequenced in a study of Graves' ophthalmopathy and Graves' hyperthyroidism. From RNA, the CDR3 regions of TCR beta chains were amplified and sequenced. The workflow started with a first-round RT-PCR run with HTBI primers and then moved on to a second-round multiplex PCR. TCRdb redid the calling of the multiplex PCR reads with MiXCR, one entry per CDR3 protein. The table lists over a million distinct CDR3 sequences, about two fifths of them singletons, with over 8.5% in the top ten. The sequencing sample was made of peripheral blood or thyroid tissue (not recorded which). The receptors shown here come from an adult man with Graves' hyperthyroidism.

This sequence joins TRBV10-3 and TRBJ2-7; 9 nucleotides line up with TRBD1. V gave up 6 bases and J gave up 3 bases; unmatched junction bases: 6. This CDR3 is 14 amino acids long. Germline V CDR1 and CDR2: ENHRY, SYGVKD. Written as DNA, the CDR3 is TGTGCCATCAGCAGACAGGGGGGTCGCTACGAGCAGTACTTC. It yields the protein CAISRQGGRYEQYF.

This clonotype has at least ten counts. J is TRBJ1-5 and V is TRBV5-1, with 8 bases matching TRBD1. J lost 5 bases, V lost 0 bases, and 4 bases had no gene match. The germline CDR1 and CDR2 sequences are SGHRS and YFSETQ. CDR3 length: 15 residues. Written as DNA, the CDR3 is TGCGCCAGCAGCTTGGGGGCAGGGGGCTATCAGCCCCAGCATTTT. The encoded protein is CASSLGAGGYQPQHF.

This clonotype was seen many times. The V call is TRBV20-1, the J call TRBJ2-7, with D uncertain. CDR1 and CDR2 from the germline V gene are DFQATT and SNEGSKA (reference sequence). The CDR3 is made up of 13 amino acids. V was pared by 6 bases and J by 6 bases, with 18 bases between. CDR3 protein: CSATEPTTTEQYF. In DNA, the CDR3 is TGCAGTGCAACTGAACCGACGACAACCGAGCAGTACTTC.

This clonotype has just one count. V usage is TRBV2 and J usage is TRBJ1-1; D is ambiguous. The V end was cut by 5 bases, the J end by 5 bases, with 24 bases between. Germline lookup yields CDR1 SNHLY and CDR2 FYNNEI. The CDR3 has 17 amino acids. CDR3 sequence reads: CASSFRAIPQPNTEAFF. CDR3 in DNA: TGTGCCAGCAGTTTCAGAGCCATCCCCCAACCTAATACTGAAGCTTTCTTT.

This clonotype turned up a few times. This chain links TRBV7-2 with TRBJ2-7, with D possibly being TRBD2 (5 bases). Trimming cost V 3 bases and J 2 bases, with 14 bases left between them. Germline CDR1 is SGHTA and CDR2 is FQGNSA. The length of the CDR3 is 15 residues. This CDR3 is CASSLVPRGTYEQYF. The DNA for the CDR3 is TGTGCCAGCAGCTTGGTTCCACGGGGAACCTACGAGCAGTACTTC.

This clonotype was recorded once. The chain has TRBV20-1 and TRBJ1-6; 8 positions match TRBD1. J gave up 5 bases and V 6 bases, and 15 bases lay outside the gene matches. There are 17 residues in the CDR3. Germline CDR1 is DFQATT and CDR2 is SNEGSKA (reference sequence). The CDR3 nucleotides read TGCAGTGCGAGGCCGGTCGACCGACAGGGGAATAATTCACCCCTCCACTTT. Protein: CSARPVDRQGNNSPLHF.

The chain uses TRBV9 and TRBJ1-2, with 10 positions matching TRBD1. CDR3 length: 21 residues. The junction had 23 bases not matched to a gene; V was cut back by 3 bases and J by 3 bases. Germline-derived CDR1 and CDR2 are SGDLS and YYNGEE. The CDR3 protein is CASSDTPRRQGASGWYYGYTF. CDR3 coding DNA: TGTGCCAGCAGCGACACCCCCCGCAGACAGGGGGCATCGGGCTGGTACTATGGCTACACCTTC.

The V and J genes are TRBV5-1 and TRBJ1-3, with 11 bases fitting TRBD1. In germline, CDR1 is SGHRS, CDR2 YFSETQ. V was pared by 4 bases and J by 4 bases, with 4 bases of the junction left unmatched. The CDR3 is 15 residues long. CDR3 DNA: TGCGCCAGCAGCGCGGACAGGGGGCACGGAAACACCATATATTTT. It yields the protein CASSADRGHGNTIYF.

The chain links TRBV19 to TRBJ2-7, with TRBD1 matching over 11 bases. V shed 5 bases and J 2 bases; nucleotides not matched to a gene: 8. The CDR3 is 16 residues long. CDR1 LNHDA and CDR2 SQIVND come from the germline V gene (reference sequence). CDR3 nucleotide sequence: TGTGCCAGTAGTTCTACCGGGACAGGGGGAGCCTACGAGCAGTACTTC. It is translated as CASSSTGTGGAYEQYF. Complete variable domain (other parts from reference TRBV19 and TRBJ2-7): DGGITQSPKYLFRKEGQNVTLSCEQNLNHDAMYWYRQDPGQGLRLIYYSQIVNDFQKGDIAEGYSVSREKKESFPLTVTSAQKNPTAFYLCASSSTGTGGAYEQYFGPGTRLTVT.

Details on this clonotype: A read error may account for a junction end that differs from germline. The chain is built from TRBV7-9 and TRBJ2-7; TRBD1 is a possible D gene (6 bases). Per the germline V gene, CDR1 is SEHNR and CDR2 is FQNEAQ (reference sequence). The CDR3 runs 13 residues. The CDR3 DNA reads as TGTGCCAGCAGCTCCACAGGGCCCTACGGGCAGTACTTC. Protein product: CASSSTGPYGQYF.

This clonotype was seen repeatedly, ten times or more. The chain has TRBV5-1 and TRBJ2-1, with 8 bases aligning to TRBD1. Germline V gene sequence: CDR1 SGHRS, CDR2 YFSETQ. Losses at the gene ends were 4 bases for V and 7 bases for J; bases not matched to a gene: 7. CDR3 length: 14 residues. CDR3 nucleotide sequence: TGCGCCAGCAGCCAACAGGGGGTGGGTAATGAGCAGTTCTTC. Protein sequence: CASSQQGVGNEQFF.

This clonotype has a count of ten or more. The chain carries TRBV7-2 and TRBJ2-7; TRBD2 matches 11 bases. The CDR3 contains 16 residues. Germline CDR1 reads SGHTA; CDR2 reads FQGNSA. Unmatched junction bases numbered 8, after V lost 6 bases and J lost 1 base. CDR3 residues: CASSRGTSGGSYEQYF. The CDR3 DNA reads as TGTGCCAGCAGTCGGGGGACTAGCGGAGGGTCCTACGAGCAGTACTTC.

This clonotype came up a few times. V gene TRBV6-5 combines with J gene TRBJ2-1, with TRBD1 matching over 8 bases. Per germline, CDR1 MNHEY and CDR2 SVGAGI. This CDR3 has 15 residues. J lost 8 bases, V lost 3 bases, and 9 bases had no gene match. The CDR3 here is CASSYIGQGGDEQFF. The CDR3 DNA reads TGTGCCAGCAGTTATATTGGACAGGGAGGAGATGAGCAGTTCTTC.

This clonotype has ten or more counts. The chain employs TRBV29-1 and TRBJ1-2; D is unresolved. The germline V gene has CDR1 SQVTM and CDR2 ANQGSEA. The length of the CDR3 is 12 residues. V lost 5 bases, J lost 4 bases, and 11 bases lay in between. In nucleotides, the CDR3 is TGCAGCGTTACCCAGCGACTCTATGGCTACACCTTC. Translated: CSVTQRLYGYTF.

This clonotype occurred many times. This chain uses TRBV7-9 with TRBJ1-2; weak D call: TRBD1 (5 bases). The CDR3 has 15 amino acids. Trimming removed 1 base from V and 6 bases from J, with 15 bases in between. The germline CDR1 and CDR2 sequences are SEHNR and FQNEAQ (reference sequence). The CDR3 bases are TGTGCCAGCAGCTTAGTCTCCGGGGGACTCGATGGCTACACCTTC. Residues: CASSLVSGGLDGYTF.

The table lists this clonotype with a count of one. The rearrangement joins TRBV12-3 or TRBV12-4 to TRBJ1-1, with D maybe TRBD1 (6 bases). The CDR3 runs 13 residues. The V gene lost 7 bases and the J gene lost 4 bases, with 13 bases spanning the gap. The CDR3 DNA sequence: TGTGCCAGCAAACAGGGTAGGTTCACTGAAGCTTTCTTT. Translating gives CASKQGRFTEAFF.

This clonotype was observed many times. The chain couples TRBV19 to TRBJ1-2; TRBD1 agrees at 7 bases. This CDR3 region has 15 residues. Germline lookup yields CDR1 LNHDA and CDR2 SQIVND (reference sequence). V gave up 6 bases and J gave up 1 base; unmatched junction bases: 8. Here the CDR3 reads CASRRAGTDNYGYTF. The CDR3 DNA reads as TGTGCCAGTAGGAGGGCCGGGACAGATAACTATGGCTACACCTTC.

This clonotype was picked up a small number of times. This rearrangement joins TRBV7-3 to TRBJ2-7, with TRBD2 matching 7 bases. J was trimmed by 5 bases and V by 1 base; bases with no gene match: 11. Looked up from germline, CDR1 is SGHTA and CDR2 is FQGTGA. The CDR3 is 16 amino acids. CDR3 amino acids: CASSLMVGGPSDEQYF. For the CDR3, the DNA is TGTGCCAGCAGCTTAATGGTGGGAGGGCCTTCCGACGAGCAGTACTTC.

This clonotype has only a few counts. The junction does not match germline at one end; this may be a read error. The gene calls are TRBV10-2 and TRBJ1-2, with D possibly being TRBD1 (5 bases). Germline values: CDR1 WSHSY, CDR2 SAAADI. CDR3 size: 14 residues. The CDR3 DNA reads TGTGCCAGCAGCCAAGAGCCAGGGTTGCGGGGCTACACCTTC. This encodes CASSQEPGLRGYTF.

V usage is TRBV7-6 and J usage is TRBJ2-3, with D perhaps TRBD1 or TRBD2 (5 bases each). Trimming took 3 bases from V and 4 from J, leaving 14 bases between them. The CDR3 spans 15 residues. The germline gives CDR1 SGHVS, CDR2 FNYEAQ. CDR3 region: CASSFSAEGADTQYF. The CDR3 bases are TGTGCCAGCAGCTTTAGCGCAGAAGGGGCAGATACGCAGTATTTT.

In its sample, this clonotype was seen a few times. The rearrangement uses TRBV15 and TRBJ1-6; the match to TRBD1 covers 7 bases. This CDR3 has 15 residues. From germline, CDR1 is LNHNV and CDR2 YYDKDF (reference sequence). CDR3 bases: TGTGCTAGAGATTCGAGGGGACAGAGTGCTTCACCCCTCCACTTT. Translating it yields CARDSRGQSASPLHF.

This clonotype was detected many times. V and J are TRBV29-1 and TRBJ1-2; 10 nucleotides line up with TRBD1. The CDR3 extends over 14 amino acids. V gave up 5 bases and J gave up 3 bases; unmatched junction bases: 6. Germline V gene lookup returns CDR1 SQVTM and CDR2 ANQGSEA. The CDR3 nucleotides are TGCAGCGTTTCCGGGACAGGGGCGGACTATGGCTACACCTTC. This gives the protein CSVSGTGADYGYTF.

There are many counts of this clonotype. The chain is built from TRBV5-8 and TRBJ1-6, with a tentative D call TRBD1 (6 bases). Trimming took 4 bases from V and 9 from J, leaving 17 bases between them. CDR1 is SGHTS, CDR2 YDEGEE, per germline. The CDR3 length is 15 residues. DNA of the CDR3: TGTGCCAGCAGCACCGGCAGGGGACATATTTCACCCCTCCACTTT. It yields the protein CASSTGRGHISPLHF.